The T cell receptor beta chain under discussion was sequenced for a study of beta chain features in type 1 diabetes. Between the trimmed V and J ends, which lost 5 bases and 0 bases, there was a span of 14 bases. Germline-derived CDR1 and CDR2 are MNHNY and SVGAGI (reference sequence). The CDR3 length is 16 residues. Study-wide findings and caveats: In comparison with healthy donors, patients had naive, central memory and Treg TCRB repertoires that appeared more similar. In all four CD4+ subsets, TCRB CDR3 length was significantly, moderately reduced in type 1 diabetes. Equally in patients and controls, PCR might preferentially amplify shorter templates.

A single heparinised blood sample, averaging around 120 mL, was obtained per donor. As to this clone: Its cognate antigen is unknown.

Since all of the isolated RNA was reverse transcribed, expressed TCRB transcripts were what got sequenced. Libraries were prepared by immunoSEQ multiplex PCR; TCRdb keeps only in-frame clonotypes and omits some of them. There are some 900,000 clones in the sample; roughly 16% occur only once, and about 0.02% lies in the top ten. The TCR sequence derives from a woman aged 18-29 years in good health. The J gene is TRBJ2-1, the V gene TRBV6-6, with D possibly matching TRBD2 (6 bases). Sequenced input: naive CD4+ T cells from blood. The CDR3 spells CASSGWGESSYNEQFF. The CDR3 nucleotides are TGTGCCAGCAGTGGATGGGGGGAAAGCTCCTACAATGAGCAGTTCTTC.